These T cell receptor beta chains were read from a single sample in a study of T cell responses to AZD1222 COVID-19 vaccine. Libraries were prepared by immunoSEQ multiplex PCR; TCRdb keeps only in-frame clonotypes and omits some of them. Of about 130,000 clones listed, over 90% are singletons. The source material was peripheral blood, sampled on day 0 of AZD1222 vaccination. Receptors were obtained from an adult in good health. Each CDR3 is given with its conserved first and last residue. D genes are given only for firm matches. Rows give clone size only sometimes, using once, few, many, or a class for an expanded clone.

v_gene: TRBV11-3; j_gene: TRBJ2-1; d_gene: -; len: 15; abundance: -; CDR3aa: CASSSAGTFYNEQFF; CDR3nt: TGTGCCAGCAGCTCGGCCGGGACCTTCTACAATGAGCAGTTCTTC
v_gene: TRBV25-1; j_gene: TRBJ2-7; d_gene: -; len: 14; abundance: -; CDR3aa: CASSPQDRTYEQYF; CDR3nt: TGTGCCAGCAGCCCCCAGGACAGAACCTACGAGCAGTACTTC
v_gene: TRBV7-8; j_gene: TRBJ1-2; d_gene: TRBD1; len: 18; abundance: -; CDR3aa: CASSLEGQGAFSNYGYTF; CDR3nt: TGTGCCAGCAGCTTAGAGGGGCAGGGGGCCTTTTCTAACTATGGCTACACCTTC
v_gene: TRBV6-2/TRBV6-3; j_gene: TRBJ2-1; d_gene: -; len: 15; abundance: -; CDR3aa: CASSPTGTALNEQFF; CDR3nt: TGTGCCAGCAGTCCGACCGGGACTGCTCTCAATGAGCAGTTCTTC
v_gene: TRBV19; j_gene: TRBJ1-4; d_gene: -; len: 15; abundance: -; CDR3aa: CASSRRSSGNEKLFF; CDR3nt: TGTGCCAGTAGTAGAAGGTCAAGCGGGAATGAAAAACTGTTTTTT
v_gene: TRBV30; j_gene: TRBJ1-6; d_gene: -; len: 14; abundance: -; CDR3aa: CAWRERAGNSPLHF; CDR3nt: TGTGCCTGGAGGGAAAGGGCTGGAAATTCACCCCTCCACTTT
v_gene: TRBV9; j_gene: TRBJ1-1; d_gene: -; len: 14; abundance: -; CDR3aa: CASSVAGGSSEAFF; CDR3nt: TGTGCCAGCAGCGTAGCGGGGGGCTCGTCTGAAGCTTTCTTT
v_gene: TRBV7-6; j_gene: TRBJ2-2; d_gene: -; len: 15; abundance: -; CDR3aa: CASSLAHSGTGELFF; CDR3nt: TGTGCCAGCAGCTTAGCGCATAGCGGCACCGGGGAGCTGTTTTTT
v_gene: TRBV27; j_gene: TRBJ2-7; d_gene: -; len: 19; abundance: -; CDR3aa: CASTKKKVQGSRLSYEQYF; CDR3nt: TGTGCCAGCACCAAGAAAAAGGTACAGGGAAGCCGACTCTCCTACGAGCAGTACTTC
v_gene: TRBV27; j_gene: TRBJ2-2; d_gene: -; len: 13; abundance: -; CDR3aa: CASKGQLTGELFF; CDR3nt: TGTGCCAGCAAGGGACAACTCACCGGGGAGCTGTTTTTT
v_gene: TRBV2; j_gene: TRBJ1-1; d_gene: -; len: 12; abundance: -; CDR3aa: CASSDGETEAFF; CDR3nt: TGTGCCAGCAGCGACGGAGAGACTGAAGCTTTCTTT
v_gene: TRBV19; j_gene: TRBJ2-2; d_gene: TRBD2; len: 14; abundance: -; CDR3aa: CASSRREHTGELFF; CDR3nt: TGTGCCAGTAGTAGGCGGGAGCACACCGGGGAGCTGTTTTTT
v_gene: TRBV27; j_gene: TRBJ2-3; d_gene: -; len: 14; abundance: -; CDR3aa: CASSRGRSTDTQYF; CDR3nt: TGTGCCAGCAGTAGGGGCAGATCGACAGATACGCAGTATTTT
v_gene: TRBV29-1; j_gene: TRBJ1-1; d_gene: -; len: 11; abundance: -; CDR3aa: CSVVPLPEAFF; CDR3nt: TGCAGCGTTGTCCCTCTCCCCGAAGCTTTCTTT
v_gene: TRBV6-5; j_gene: TRBJ2-7; d_gene: TRBD1; len: 14; abundance: -; CDR3aa: CASRARTGYGEQYF; CDR3nt: TGTGCCAGCAGGGCTCGGACAGGGTACGGCGAGCAGTACTTC
v_gene: TRBV3-1/TRBV3-2; j_gene: TRBJ1-1; d_gene: TRBD1; len: 18; abundance: -; CDR3aa: CASSQEVGQGLWNTEAFF; CDR3nt: TGTGCCAGCAGCCAAGAGGTGGGACAGGGGCTTTGGAACACTGAAGCTTTCTTT
v_gene: TRBV7-7; j_gene: TRBJ2-1; d_gene: -; len: 14; abundance: -; CDR3aa: CASSLYPPNNEQFF; CDR3nt: TGTGCTAGCAGCTTATACCCACCCAACAATGAGCAGTTCTTC
v_gene: TRBV7-9; j_gene: TRBJ1-2; d_gene: -; len: 11; abundance: -; CDR3aa: CASSSFFGYTF; CDR3nt: TGTGCCAGCAGCTCGTTTTTTGGCTACACCTTC
v_gene: TRBV7-9; j_gene: TRBJ1-4; d_gene: -; len: 15; abundance: -; CDR3aa: CASSLFAGSNEKLFF; CDR3nt: TGTGCCAGCAGCTTATTTGCAGGCTCTAATGAAAAACTGTTTTTT
v_gene: TRBV27; j_gene: TRBJ2-7; d_gene: TRBD1; len: 13; abundance: -; CDR3aa: CASSPGTGYEQYF; CDR3nt: TGTGCCAGCAGTCCGGGGACAGGCTACGAGCAGTACTTC
v_gene: TRBV3-1/TRBV3-2; j_gene: TRBJ1-1; d_gene: -; len: 15; abundance: -; CDR3aa: CASSRYTEDNTEAFF; CDR3nt: TGTGCCAGCAGCCGGTACACGGAGGATAACACTGAAGCTTTCTTT
v_gene: TRBV6-1; j_gene: TRBJ1-1; d_gene: TRBD1; len: 11; abundance: -; CDR3aa: CASSETGEAFF; CDR3nt: TGTGCCAGCAGTGAGACAGGGGAAGCTTTCTTT
v_gene: TRBV19; j_gene: TRBJ1-2; d_gene: -; len: 11; abundance: few; CDR3aa: CAAQTGYGYTF; CDR3nt: TGTGCGGCACAGACAGGATATGGCTACACCTTC
v_gene: TRBV21-1; j_gene: TRBJ2-1; d_gene: -; len: 14; abundance: -; CDR3aa: CAGPGPPDYNEQFF; CDR3nt: TGTGCCGGACCGGGACCCCCCGACTACAATGAGCAGTTCTTC
v_gene: TRBV5-4; j_gene: TRBJ1-2; d_gene: -; len: 13; abundance: -; CDR3aa: CASSLDRDYGYTF; CDR3nt: TGTGCCAGCAGCTTGGACAGAGACTATGGCTACACCTTC
v_gene: TRBV9; j_gene: TRBJ2-3; d_gene: TRBD1; len: 15; abundance: once; CDR3aa: CASSVRGRSTDTQYF; CDR3nt: TGTGCCAGCAGCGTAAGGGGGCGAAGCACAGATACGCAGTATTTT
v_gene: TRBV6-5; j_gene: TRBJ2-7; d_gene: -; len: 13; abundance: -; CDR3aa: CAGSAGWVYEQYF; CDR3nt: TGTGCCGGCTCCGCCGGGTGGGTCTACGAGCAGTACTTC
v_gene: TRBV10-3; j_gene: TRBJ2-5; d_gene: -; len: 14; abundance: -; CDR3aa: CAISESGGGKTQYF; CDR3nt: TGTGCCATCAGTGAATCGGGTGGGGGAAAGACCCAGTACTTC
v_gene: TRBV27; j_gene: TRBJ1-2; d_gene: -; len: 15; abundance: -; CDR3aa: CATRRGRLEGSGYTF; CDR3nt: TGTGCCACCCGAAGGGGACGGCTTGAGGGGAGTGGCTACACCTTC
v_gene: TRBV9; j_gene: TRBJ1-2; d_gene: -; len: 18; abundance: -; CDR3aa: CASSVLGRTSSDRGSYTF; CDR3nt: TGTGCCAGCAGCGTGTTGGGTAGAACCAGTTCTGATAGAGGTTCCTACACCTTC
v_gene: TRBV6-5; j_gene: TRBJ1-4; d_gene: -; len: 11; abundance: -; CDR3aa: CASSSNEKLFF; CDR3nt: TGTGCCAGCAGTAGTAATGAAAAACTGTTTTTT
v_gene: TRBV4-1; j_gene: TRBJ1-3; d_gene: -; len: 13; abundance: -; CDR3aa: CASRDIGGNTIYF; CDR3nt: TGCGCCAGCAGAGACATAGGAGGAAACACCATATATTTT
v_gene: TRBV27; j_gene: TRBJ1-5; d_gene: TRBD1; len: 18; abundance: -; CDR3aa: CASRARSRDRVLGQPQHF; CDR3nt: TGTGCCAGCAGAGCCCGATCCCGGGACAGGGTGTTAGGACAGCCCCAGCATTTT
v_gene: TRBV19; j_gene: TRBJ2-6; d_gene: TRBD2; len: 18; abundance: -; CDR3aa: CASEGEGRSSSGANVLTF; CDR3nt: TGTGCCAGTGAAGGGGAGGGACGGAGCAGCTCTGGGGCCAACGTCCTGACTTTC
v_gene: TRBV28; j_gene: TRBJ2-1; d_gene: -; len: 16; abundance: -; CDR3aa: CASSLIGGDSSNEQFF; CDR3nt: TGTGCCAGCAGTCTAATCGGTGGCGACAGTTCGAATGAGCAGTTCTTC
v_gene: TRBV27; j_gene: TRBJ2-7; d_gene: -; len: 13; abundance: -; CDR3aa: CASSLSGESEQYF; CDR3nt: TGTGCCAGCAGTTTATCGGGGGAATCAGAGCAGTACTTC
v_gene: TRBV2; j_gene: TRBJ1-2; d_gene: TRBD1; len: 16; abundance: -; CDR3aa: CASSPDGQGKYYGYTF; CDR3nt: TGTGCCAGCAGCCCCGATGGACAGGGGAAATACTATGGCTACACCTTC
v_gene: TRBV7-9; j_gene: TRBJ1-6; d_gene: -; len: 13; abundance: -; CDR3aa: CASSLGSDSPLHF; CDR3nt: TGTGCCAGCAGCTTAGGGTCGGATTCACCCCTCCACTTT
v_gene: TRBV28; j_gene: TRBJ2-1; d_gene: TRBD2; len: 17; abundance: -; CDR3aa: CASSGASGRSRHNEQFF; CDR3nt: TGTGCCAGCAGTGGGGCTAGCGGGAGAAGTCGGCACAATGAGCAGTTCTTC
v_gene: TRBV7-9; j_gene: TRBJ2-5; d_gene: TRBD2; len: 19; abundance: -; CDR3aa: CASSLIYRLAGGMKETQYF; CDR3nt: TGTGCCAGCAGCTTAATTTATCGGCTAGCGGGGGGGATGAAAGAGACCCAGTACTTC
v_gene: TRBV5-1; j_gene: TRBJ1-5; d_gene: -; len: 13; abundance: -; CDR3aa: CASSLVPNQPQHF; CDR3nt: TGCGCCAGCAGCTTGGTACCCAATCAGCCCCAGCATTTT